The 22 T cell receptor beta chains presented below share a single source sample, sequenced in a study of blood T cell repertoires in COVID-19. Libraries were prepared by immunoSEQ multiplex PCR; TCRdb keeps only in-frame clonotypes and omits some of them. The sample records approximately 210,000 clones, 80% to 90% being singletons. The material sequenced was peripheral blood. These receptors were obtained from a man aged 25-45 years who had recovered from COVID-19.

This clone was counted once. The chain has TRBV11-2 and TRBJ2-1; 12 bases line up with TRBD2. Germline V gene data show CDR1 as SGHAT and CDR2 as FQNNGV. Trimming removed 3 bases from V and 7 bases from J; junction bases left unmatched: 10. The CDR3 has 17 residues. The CDR3 loop reads CASSFLSLLAGGNEQFF. The CDR3, as DNA: TGTGCCAGCAGCTTTCTAAGTCTGCTAGCGGGGGGGAATGAGCAGTTCTTC.

This rearrangement joins TRBV6-1 to TRBJ2-1, with D maybe TRBD2 (5 bases). The CDR3 length is 13 residues. Trimming removed 6 bases from V and 4 bases from J, with 10 bases in between. CDR1 is MNHNS, CDR2 SASEGT, per germline. CDR3 amino acids: CASSLPGYNEQFF. Written as DNA, the CDR3 is TGTGCCAGCAGCCTCCCGGGGTACAATGAGCAGTTCTTC.

This sequence joins TRBV15 and TRBJ1-5; maybe TRBD1 (5 bases). Germline V lookup: CDR1 LNHNV, CDR2 YYDKDF (reference sequence). This CDR3 has 12 amino acids. Deletions cut 8 bases from V and 7 bases from J, with 12 bases between. The CDR3: CATGAGRQPQHF. Here the CDR3 DNA reads TGTGCCACCGGGGCGGGAAGGCAGCCCCAGCATTTT.

The chain links TRBV19 to TRBJ1-5, with 9 bases matching TRBD1. Germline CDR1 LNHDA, CDR2 SQIVND (reference sequence). CDR3 length equals 14 residues. Losses at the gene ends were 7 bases for V and 5 bases for J; bases not matched to a gene: 6. For the CDR3, the DNA is TGTGCCAGTACCCGGACAGGGGACCATCAGCCCCAGCATTTT. This translates into CASTRTGDHQPQHF.

This clone appeared a single time. This chain joins TRBV12-5 and TRBJ1-2; no clear D gene. Trimming stripped 4 bases from V and 8 bases from J, with 17 bases between. The CDR3 has 14 amino acids. Germline CDR1 reads LGHNT; CDR2 reads FRNRAP. The CDR3 protein is CASGWSGVLNGYTF. In DNA form, the CDR3 reads TGTGCTAGTGGTTGGTCCGGGGTCCTAAACGGCTACACCTTC.

This rearrangement joins TRBV12-3 or TRBV12-4 to TRBJ2-5; the D gene is possibly TRBD2 (6 bases). Between the trimmed V and J ends, which lost 6 bases and 9 bases, there was a span of 17 bases. CDR3 length equals 13 residues. The DNA of the CDR3 is TGTGCCAGCAGCGGGGGAGCAGGCCCGGCCCAGTACTTC. Protein sequence: CASSGGAGPAQYF.

V gene TRBV9 combines with J gene TRBJ2-3, with 11 bases matching TRBD2. The CDR3 is 14 residues long. The ends lost 3 bases at V and 8 bases at J; junction bases unmatched: 5. Germline CDR1 and CDR2: SGDLS and YYNGEE. The CDR3 nucleotides are TGTGCCAGCAGCGGTAGCGGGGGGGCCACTACGCAGTATTTT. Encoded protein: CASSGSGGATTQYF.

The chain has TRBV30 and TRBJ1-1; perhaps TRBD1 as D (5 bases). This CDR3 contains 13 residues. The V end was cut by 0 bases, the J end by 10 bases, with 15 bases between. Germline V gene data show CDR1 as GTSNPN and CDR2 as SVGIG (reference sequence). The CDR3 here is CAWSVLGQALAFF. The CDR3 region has the DNA TGTGCCTGGAGTGTACTGGGGCAGGCCCTAGCTTTCTTT. The full variable domain, completed using reference TRBV30 and TRBJ1-1, is SQTIHQWPATLVQPVGSPLSLECTVEGTSNPNLYWYRQAAGRGLQLLFYSVGIGQISSEVPQNLSASRPQDRQFILSSKKLLLSDSGFYLCAWSVLGQALAFFGQGTRLTVV.

This chain connects TRBV3-1 (or the pseudogene TRBV3-2) to TRBJ1-1, with D uncertain. V lost 5 bases and J 1 base, leaving 8 bases between the germline ends. The CDR3 is made up of 13 amino acids. Looked up from germline, CDR1 is LGHDT and CDR2 is YNNKEL (reference sequence). The CDR3 sequence is CASSTPRNTEAFF. CDR3 DNA: TGTGCCAGCAGCACCCCCAGGAACACTGAAGCTTTCTTT.

This clone was seen once. V is TRBV6-2 or TRBV6-3 and J is TRBJ1-2; D is unclear. This CDR3 is 14 amino acids long. The ends were cut back, 4 bases at V and 1 base at J, with 10 bases in the middle. The V gene's germline CDR1 is MNHEY and CDR2 SVGEGT. CDR3 in amino acids: CASSWVSVNYGYTF. The CDR3 DNA sequence: TGTGCCAGCAGTTGGGTGAGCGTTAACTATGGCTACACCTTC.

The chain couples TRBV9 to TRBJ2-7; no definite D call. Trimming left V 7 bases short and J 3 bases short, with 11 bases between. This CDR3 comprises 12 residues. Germline CDR1 reads SGDLS; CDR2 reads YYNGEE. The CDR3 nucleotides are TGTGCCAGCGCCAGGCTTGACTACGAGCAGTACTTC. It translates to CASARLDYEQYF.

The V and J genes are TRBV25-1 and TRBJ2-5, with D possibly being TRBD2 (5 bases). CDR1 and CDR2 from the germline V gene are MGHDK and SYGVNS. Trimming took 1 base from V and 3 from J, leaving 15 bases between them. This CDR3 spans 16 amino acids. DNA for the CDR3: TGTGCCAGCAGTGAATGGGGAGAAGGGTGGGAAGAGACCCAGTACTTC. Its translation: CASSEWGEGWEETQYF.

In its sample, this clone was seen once. The rearrangement uses TRBV10-2 and TRBJ1-4, with a possible D match to TRBD1 (6 bases). The CDR3 sequence is 13 residues long. Germline values: CDR1 WSHSY, CDR2 SAAADI. The V end was cut by 6 bases, the J end by 11 bases, with 16 bases between. CDR3 loop: CASSGDIRGKLFF. DNA for the CDR3: TGCGCCAGCAGCGGGGACATCCGGGGCAAACTGTTTTTT.

CDR3 in amino acids: CASTSSGVGLLAGELFF. CDR3 in DNA: TGTGCCAGCACTTCAAGCGGGGTGGGACTATTAGCCGGGGAGCTGTTTTTT. The chain joins TRBV13 to TRBJ2-2, with 7 bases aligning to TRBD2. The CDR3 consists of 17 residues. V shed 7 bases, J shed 6 bases, and the junction held 17 bases outside the gene matches. Germline values: CDR1 PRHDT, CDR2 FYEKMQ (reference sequence).

DNA for the CDR3: TGTGCCAGCAGCCTGGACACATTTAACTATGGCTACACCTTC. Residues: CASSLDTFNYGYTF. This rearrangement joins TRBV4-2 to TRBJ1-2; a possible D gene is TRBD1 (5 bases). CDR3 length equals 14 residues. Germline-derived CDR1 and CDR2 are LGHNA and YNFKEQ. V shed 4 bases and J shed 1 base, with 10 bases lying between them.

The chain joins TRBV7-2 to TRBJ1-2; D uncertain. The V end was cut by 2 bases, the J end by 10 bases, with 14 bases between. The CDR3 covers 13 residues. Germline-derived CDR1 and CDR2 are SGHTA and FQGNSA. Written as DNA, the CDR3 is TGTGCCAGCAGCTTAAATCCGGGAGTAGACTACACCTTC. This gives the protein CASSLNPGVDYTF.

The chain links TRBV3-1 (or the pseudogene TRBV3-2) to TRBJ1-1; D might be TRBD1 (5 bases). V lost 5 bases and J 1 base, leaving 8 bases between the germline ends. CDR3 length: 13 residues. Germline lookup yields CDR1 LGHDT and CDR2 YNNKEL (reference sequence). CDR3: CASSRGENTEAFF. In DNA, the CDR3 is TGTGCCAGCAGCAGGGGCGAGAACACTGAAGCTTTCTTT.

This clone was seen only a few times. The V call is TRBV7-9, the J call TRBJ1-2; the match to TRBD1 covers 8 bases. This CDR3 spans 15 amino acids. J gave up 4 bases and V 3 bases, and 7 bases lay outside the gene matches. CDR1 and CDR2 from the germline V gene are SEHNR and FQNEAQ (reference sequence). CDR3 nucleotide sequence: TGTGCCAGCAGCTTCGGCGGGACAGGTCTCTATGGCTACACCTTC. This encodes CASSFGGTGLYGYTF.

This chain's CDR3 is CASSYMGQGGKQYF. CDR3 in DNA: TGTGCCAGCAGTTACATGGGACAGGGTGGAAAGCAGTACTTC. The chain uses TRBV6-5 and TRBJ2-7; 9 positions agree with TRBD1. V dropped 2 bases and J dropped 8; count of bases not matched to a gene: 7. Germline assignment: CDR1 MNHEY and CDR2 SVGAGI. CDR3 length: 14 residues.

This clone was detected only a few times. This sample also contains other DNA sequences that code for the same CDR3. The J gene is TRBJ1-2, the V gene TRBV27; a possible D gene is TRBD1 (5 bases). The germline V and J ends were trimmed by 6 bases and 4 bases, with 12 bases remaining between them. Germline CDR1 and CDR2: MNHEY and SMNVEV (reference sequence). The CDR3 loop spans 13 amino acids. DNA for the CDR3: TGTGCCAGCAGCCTAGACAGAGGCTATGGCTACACCTTC. Translating it yields CASSLDRGYGYTF.

V gene TRBV2 combines with J gene TRBJ2-7; tentatively, D is TRBD2 (5 bases). Trimming removed 6 bases at V and 3 bases at J, with 9 bases between. The CDR3 covers 12 residues. Per the germline V gene, CDR1 is SNHLY and CDR2 is FYNNEI. This CDR3 reads CASSLEGYEQYF. The CDR3 nucleotides read TGTGCCAGCAGCCTAGAGGGCTACGAGCAGTACTTC.

This clone showed up many times. The rearrangement links TRBV25-1 to TRBJ1-6; 9 bases match TRBD1. Germline V gene sequence: CDR1 MGHDK, CDR2 SYGVNS. There are 15 residues in the CDR3. V was clipped by 4 bases and J by 9 bases; unmatched bases: 7. The CDR3 region has the DNA TGTGCCAGCAGTGGGGGACAGGGTTCTGGTTCACCCCTCCACTTT. It encodes CASSGGQGSGSPLHF. Drawing the rest from reference TRBV25-1 and TRBJ1-6, the complete variable domain is EADIYQTPRYLVIGTGKKITLECSQTMGHDKMYWYQQDPGMELHLIHYSYGVNSTEKGDLSSESTVSRIRTEHFPLTLESARPSHTSQYLCASSGGQGSGSPLHFGNGTRLTVT.